The present TCR beta chain was sequenced within a study of T cells in localized non-small cell lung cancer. This CDR3 contains 14 residues. Germline V gives CDR1 SGHNT, CDR2 YYREEE (reference sequence). V was trimmed by 4 bases and J by 2 bases, leaving 10 bases between them. Clones were read by immunoSEQ multiplex PCR, and TCRdb kept only the in-frame ones, dropping some. The data show around 130,000 clones, roughly 90% seen once. Study observations and caveats: Overall survival was longer when the density of T cells in the blood was higher. Peak T cell clonality was found in uninvolved adjacent lung, exceeding tumor. Within adjacent lung there appeared a median roughly 60 of the top 100 tumor clones. Heterogeneity is still possible, as just one tumor region was sequenced.

On this clone itself: As yet, its antigen is unknown.

V is TRBV5-4 and J is TRBJ1-3; D may be TRBD1 (6 bases). The TCR comes from a female donor over 55 with stage I lung adenocarcinoma. The source material was peripheral blood, sampled before any cancer treatment. CDR3 amino acids: CASSQTGAGNTIYF. CDR3 bases: TGTGCCAGCAGCCAGACAGGCGCTGGAAACACCATATATTTT.